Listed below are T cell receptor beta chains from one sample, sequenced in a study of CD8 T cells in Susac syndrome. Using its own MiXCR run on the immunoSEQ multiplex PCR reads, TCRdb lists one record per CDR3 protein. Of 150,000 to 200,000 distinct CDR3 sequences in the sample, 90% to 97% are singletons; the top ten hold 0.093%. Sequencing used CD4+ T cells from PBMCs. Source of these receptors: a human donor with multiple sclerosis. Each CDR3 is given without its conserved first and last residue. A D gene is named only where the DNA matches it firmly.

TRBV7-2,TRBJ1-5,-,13,ASSQGTRENQPQH
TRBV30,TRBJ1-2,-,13,ASITGGRPGRGYT
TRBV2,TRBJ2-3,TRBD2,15,ASSEEMTSGGADTQY
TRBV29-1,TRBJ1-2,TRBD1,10,SVPGQIYGYT
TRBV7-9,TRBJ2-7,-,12,ASSLDNAWGEQY
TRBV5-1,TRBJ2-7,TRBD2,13,ASSAGLADDYEQY
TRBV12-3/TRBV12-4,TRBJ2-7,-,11,ASSLGGYYEQY
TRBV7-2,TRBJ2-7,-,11,ASSTSSLVAQY
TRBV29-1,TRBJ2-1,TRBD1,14,SVEAERRGQGNEQF
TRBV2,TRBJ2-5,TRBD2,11,ASSDSGGKTQY
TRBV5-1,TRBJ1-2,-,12,ASSLAGTNYGYT
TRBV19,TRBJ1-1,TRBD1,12,ASNNRDRNTEAF
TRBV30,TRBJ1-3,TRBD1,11,AWSEARLQGKA
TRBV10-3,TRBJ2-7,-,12,AISEPQGVYEQY
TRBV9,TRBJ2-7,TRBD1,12,ASGPGQGSYEQY
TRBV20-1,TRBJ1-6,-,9,SIIGNSPLH
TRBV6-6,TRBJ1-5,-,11,ASGGMANQPQH
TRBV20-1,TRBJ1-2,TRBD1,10,SARDRGEGYT
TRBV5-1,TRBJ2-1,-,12,ASSLFENGARQF
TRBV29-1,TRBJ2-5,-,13,SVELPGLIGKTQY
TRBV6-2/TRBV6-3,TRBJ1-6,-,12,ASSYEGNGSPLH
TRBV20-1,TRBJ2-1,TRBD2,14,SATSPSSGVGGEQF
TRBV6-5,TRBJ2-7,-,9,ASSHHYEQY
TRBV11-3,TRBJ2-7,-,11,ASKGGGPYEQY
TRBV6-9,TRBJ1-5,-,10,ASKGIRRPQH
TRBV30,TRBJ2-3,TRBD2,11,AWTAGGPSVQY
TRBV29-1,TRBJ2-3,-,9,SVEHTDTQY
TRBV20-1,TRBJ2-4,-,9,SALMGSIQY
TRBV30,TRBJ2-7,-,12,AWRGVRTQYEQY
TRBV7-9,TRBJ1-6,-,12,ASVPSSSNSPLH
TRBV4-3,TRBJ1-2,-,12,ASSQDLLNYGYT
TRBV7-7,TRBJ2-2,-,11,ASGRWDTGELF
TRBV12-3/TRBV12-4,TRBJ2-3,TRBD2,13,ASTLSGGPTDTQY
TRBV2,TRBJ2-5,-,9,ASSVAETQY
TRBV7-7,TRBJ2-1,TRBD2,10,ASSLAGGEQF
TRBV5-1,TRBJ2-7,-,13,ASSNPPRGLYEQY
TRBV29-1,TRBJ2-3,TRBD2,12,SVLPVGRPDTQY
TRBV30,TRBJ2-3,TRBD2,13,AWGTSGTKRDTQY
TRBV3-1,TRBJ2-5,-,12,ASSQEGRSETQY
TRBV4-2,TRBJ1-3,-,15,ASSQERLGASGNTIY
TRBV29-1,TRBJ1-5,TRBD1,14,SVASPGTGGNQPQH
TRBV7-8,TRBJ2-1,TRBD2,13,ASSLGLAAYNEQF
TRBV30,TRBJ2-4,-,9,ALGFLGVQY
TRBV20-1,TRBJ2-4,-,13,SASWPNLAKNIQY
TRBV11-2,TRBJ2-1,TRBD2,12,ASSLWTSGNEQF
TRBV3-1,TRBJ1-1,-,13,ASSQGKGSVSEAF
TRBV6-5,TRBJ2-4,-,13,ASSSRGPAKNIQY
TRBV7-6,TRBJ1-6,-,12,ASSLGLSNSPLH
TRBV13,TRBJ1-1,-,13,ASRIARGYDTEAF
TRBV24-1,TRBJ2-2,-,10,ATSDLVGELF
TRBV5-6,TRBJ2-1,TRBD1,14,ASSRLLRQGRDEQF
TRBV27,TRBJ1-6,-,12,ASSLWGTNSPLH